One and the same sample provided the 21 T cell receptor beta chains below, sequenced in a study of blood T cell repertoires in COVID-19 (dated by TCRdb to 2018 to 2021). The library was generated by the immunoSEQ multiplex PCR assay. As stored in TCRdb, this immuneACCESS dataset retains in-frame rearrangements with V and J assigned. A fraction of the clones does not appear; measured against another copy, unresolved V genes explain less than half of the discrepancy, and the remainder lacks a known reason. The sample has approximately 71,000 clones on record, roughly nine tenths of them singletons. Just over 5% of the sample belongs to the ten largest clones. Material for sequencing was peripheral blood. These receptor sequences come from a woman younger than 35 with acute or convalescent COVID-19.

The V call is TRBV7-2, the J call TRBJ2-4; a possible D gene is TRBD1 (6 bases). Per germline, CDR1 SGHTA and CDR2 FQGNSA. Trimming stripped 4 bases from V and 7 bases from J, with 11 bases between. The CDR3 is 13 residues long. The CDR3 here is CASSSQQGNIQYF. The CDR3 DNA is TGTGCCAGCAGCTCCCAGCAGGGGAACATTCAGTACTTC.

Concerning this clone: The junction does not match germline at one end; this may be a read error. This chain joins TRBV7-9 and TRBJ2-3; no clear D. The germline gives CDR1 SEHNR, CDR2 FQNEAQ (reference sequence). The CDR3 totals 13 residues. The CDR3 sequence is CASSLFERPTPHF. The CDR3 DNA is TGTGCCAGCAGCTTATTCGAGCGTCCCACCCCCCATTTT.

The V call is TRBV6-1, the J call TRBJ2-7; TRBD1 might be the D (5 bases). Trimming shortened V by 1 base and J by 2 bases, and 9 bases separated the two germline ends. CDR1 and CDR2 from the germline V gene are MNHNS and SASEGT. The CDR3 contains 14 residues. The CDR3 region has the DNA TGTGCCAGCAGTGAAGGACAGCAAGCCTACGAGCAGTACTTC. Translated: CASSEGQQAYEQYF.

This sequence joins TRBV28 and TRBJ2-3; 13 bases match TRBD2. V dropped 5 bases and J dropped 3; count of bases not matched to a gene: 5. CDR3 size: 16 residues. Germline CDR1 reads MDHEN; CDR2 reads SYDVKM. CDR3 nucleotides: TGTGCCAGCAGTCGAGGACTAGCGGGGGTAACAGATACGCAGTATTTT. Protein product: CASSRGLAGVTDTQYF. Based on the CDR3 plus reference TRBV28 and TRBJ2-3, the full variable domain is DVKVTQSSRYLVKRTGEKVFLECVQDMDHENMFWYRQDPGLGLRLIYFSYDVKMKEKGDIPEGYSVSREKKERFSLILESASTNQTSMYLCASSRGLAGVTDTQYFGPGTRLTVL.

The chain combines TRBV6-5 with TRBJ1-2; D possibly corresponds to TRBD1 (5 bases). V dropped 0 bases and J dropped 0 bases, with 8 bases sitting between them. CDR1 and CDR2 (germline): MNHEY, SVGAGI. CDR3 length: 15 residues. The CDR3: CASSYSQATNYGYTF. CDR3 in DNA: TGTGCCAGCAGTTACTCACAGGCCACTAACTATGGCTACACCTTC.

The chain employs TRBV14 and TRBJ1-1; D is undetermined. Germline V gene sequence: CDR1 SGHDN, CDR2 FVKESK. With 4 bases removed from V and 1 base from J, the gap between germline ends came to 7 bases. The CDR3 sequence is 13 residues long. As DNA, the CDR3 is TGTGCCAGCAGCCGAATTAGGAACACTGAAGCTTTCTTT. Its translation: CASSRIRNTEAFF.

V usage is TRBV19 and J usage is TRBJ1-2; maybe TRBD1 (5 bases). Germline V gene data show CDR1 as LNHDA and CDR2 as SQIVND (reference sequence). Trimming removed 3 bases from V and 5 bases from J, with 13 bases in between. The CDR3 is made up of 14 amino acids. CDR3 bases: TGTGCCAGTAGTATCGGGCAGGGACTGTATGGCTACACCTTC. The encoded protein is CASSIGQGLYGYTF.

The chain employs TRBV9 and TRBJ2-1, with TRBD2 matching 13 bases. V dropped 4 bases and J dropped 1; count of bases not matched to a gene: 17. There are 21 residues in the CDR3. Germline loops: CDR1 SGDLS, CDR2 YYNGEE. The CDR3 coding sequence is TGTGCCAGCAGCAGAGACAAAACCGGGACTAGCGGGAAGGGGTCCTACAATGAGCAGTTCTTC. Its translation: CASSRDKTGTSGKGSYNEQFF. Together with reference TRBV9 and TRBJ2-1, the CDR3 gives the full variable domain: DSGVTQTPKHLITATGQRVTLRCSPRSGDLSVYWYQQSLDQGLQFLIQYYNGEERAKGNILERFSAQQFPDLHSELNLSSLELGDSALYFCASSRDKTGTSGKGSYNEQFFGPGTRLTVL.

This chain uses TRBV2 with TRBJ1-1, with a weak D call TRBD1 (5 bases). CDR1 SNHLY and CDR2 FYNNEI come from the germline V gene. CDR3 length equals 12 residues. V gave up 3 bases and J gave up 5 bases, with 7 bases separating them. CDR3 nucleotide sequence: TGTGCCAGCAGTGATTCAGGGACTGAAGCTTTCTTT. As protein: CASSDSGTEAFF.

The chain employs TRBV20-1 and TRBJ1-2; D remains unclear. The CDR3 contains 13 residues. CDR1 DFQATT and CDR2 SNEGSKA come from the germline V gene (reference sequence). Trimming removed 3 bases at V and 1 base at J, with 9 bases between. The CDR3 is CSASPSFNYGYTF. The DNA for the CDR3 is TGCAGTGCTAGTCCCTCCTTTAACTATGGCTACACCTTC.

The rearrangement uses TRBV10-3 and TRBJ1-2, with TRBD1 as a possible D gene (6 bases). The length of the CDR3 is 16 residues. The V and J ends lost 3 bases and 4 bases respectively, with 18 bases between them. Germline CDR1 and CDR2: ENHRY and SYGVKD. For the CDR3, the DNA is TGTGCCATCAGTGAACCAAAGTCAGGGGTCGGCTATGGCTACACCTTC. It is translated as CAISEPKSGVGYGYTF.

The gene calls are TRBV11-2 and TRBJ1-1; 7 bases agree with TRBD1. This CDR3 is 13 amino acids long. Germline V lookup: CDR1 SGHAT, CDR2 FQNNGV. Losses at the gene ends were 5 bases for V and 3 bases for J; bases not matched to a gene: 3. The CDR3 spells CASSGDRDTEAFF. The CDR3 nucleotides are TGTGCCAGCAGCGGTGACAGGGACACTGAAGCTTTCTTT.

The V and J genes are TRBV13 and TRBJ2-7; 8 nucleotides align to TRBD1. The trim removed 6 bases at V and 4 bases at J, leaving 8 bases unmatched. The V gene's germline CDR1 is PRHDT and CDR2 FYEKMQ (reference sequence). The CDR3 runs 14 residues. The CDR3 loop is CASRSTGGGYEQYF. As DNA, the CDR3 is TGTGCCAGCAGGTCTACAGGGGGAGGATACGAGCAGTACTTC.

The rearrangement uses TRBV2 and TRBJ1-2; 10 bases are shared with TRBD1. Trimming took 6 bases from V and 2 from J; bases not matched to a gene: 9. This CDR3 is built from 16 residues. CDR1 is SNHLY, CDR2 FYNNEI, per germline. CDR3 region: CASRQTGGAANYGYTF. The CDR3 DNA reads TGTGCCAGCAGGCAGACAGGGGGCGCGGCGAACTATGGCTACACCTTC.

This chain joins TRBV4-1 and TRBJ1-5; D remains unclear. CDR1 is MGHRA, CDR2 YSYEKL, per germline. The CDR3 has 18 amino acids. With 1 base removed from V and 4 bases from J, the gap between germline ends came to 20 bases. Here the CDR3 reads CASSQVNMGFRGNQPQHF. Written as DNA, the CDR3 is TGCGCCAGCAGCCAAGTGAACATGGGGTTCCGGGGAAATCAGCCCCAGCATTTT.

This chain joins TRBV27 and TRBJ2-1, with no clear D. V gave up 5 bases and J gave up 0 bases, with 11 bases separating them. Germline values: CDR1 MNHEY, CDR2 SMNVEV (reference sequence). There are 15 residues in the CDR3. The CDR3 loop reads CASSPRPNSYNEQFF. Here the CDR3 DNA reads TGTGCCAGCAGTCCCCGCCCTAACTCCTACAATGAGCAGTTCTTC.

V usage is TRBV6-5 and J usage is TRBJ2-5, with a tentative D call TRBD2 (6 bases). The V end was cut by 0 bases, the J end by 2 bases, with 10 bases between. CDR1 is MNHEY and CDR2 is SVGAGI in the germline V gene. This CDR3 has 15 residues. The chain's CDR3 is CASSYSGGSQETQYF. For the CDR3, the DNA is TGTGCCAGCAGTTACTCCGGAGGGTCGCAAGAGACCCAGTACTTC.

The chain couples TRBV28 to TRBJ2-3; 9 nucleotides match TRBD2. This CDR3 spans 14 amino acids. The germline V gene has CDR1 MDHEN and CDR2 SYDVKM. The V segment lost 8 bases and the J segment 3 bases; nucleotides outside the gene matches: 6. CDR3 coding DNA: TGTGCCAGCCGCGGGGGGGTAAGGACAGATACGCAGTATTTT. Translated, it gives CASRGGVRTDTQYF.

The chain joins TRBV6-5 to TRBJ1-2; tentatively, D is TRBD1 (6 bases). Trimming shortened V by 0 bases and J by 8 bases, and 13 bases separated the two germline ends. There are 14 residues in the CDR3. Germline loops: CDR1 MNHEY, CDR2 SVGAGI. CDR3 DNA: TGTGCCAGCAGTTACTCAAAAACAGGGTTGGGCTACACCTTC. It specifies CASSYSKTGLGYTF.

The rearrangement links TRBV27 to TRBJ1-1; the match to TRBD1 covers 9 bases. This CDR3 has 15 amino acids. CDR1 is MNHEY and CDR2 is SMNVEV in the germline V gene (reference sequence). V trimming: 4 bases; J trimming: 2 bases; junction bases outside the gene matches: 5. CDR3 in amino acids: CASSSITGGNTEAFF. The CDR3 DNA sequence: TGTGCCAGCAGTTCCATAACAGGGGGCAACACTGAAGCTTTCTTT.

This chain links TRBV10-3 with TRBJ2-1, with D tentatively TRBD2 (5 bases). The CDR3 runs to 15 residues. V was shortened by 4 bases and J by 6 bases, with 16 bases between the two germline ends. Germline CDR1 ENHRY, CDR2 SYGVKD. CDR3 in DNA: TGTGCCATCAGTGCGGGAACGAGGGTATCCAATGAGCAGTTCTTC. Translating it yields CAISAGTRVSNEQFF.